Listed here are 8 T cell receptor beta chains from one sample, sequenced in a study of T cells in Graves' hyperthyroidism and ophthalmopathy. RNA transcripts yielded amplified TCR beta CDR3 regions. The HTBI primer set was used in a first-round RT-PCR of the TCR CDR3. Each CDR3 protein gets one entry after TCRdb re-called the multiplex PCR reads with MiXCR. The top ten clones hold about 7.7% of a sample with over 650,000 distinct CDR3 sequences, approximately 42% of them seen once. Input material: peripheral blood or thyroid tissue (not recorded which). These receptors all come from an adult man with Graves' disease, either hyperthyroidism or ophthalmopathy (not recorded which).

The chain links TRBV7-2 to TRBJ2-5; 15 nucleotides align to TRBD2. V shed 5 bases and J 2 bases; nucleotides not matched to a gene: 6. The CDR3 extends over 17 amino acids. Germline loops: CDR1 SGHTA, CDR2 FQGNSA. As DNA, the CDR3 is TGTGCCAGCAGCCCGGGACTAGCGGGAGGAGGGCAAGAGACCCAGTACTTC. This translates into CASSPGLAGGGQETQYF.

This clonotype was counted ten times or more. This chain uses TRBV10-3 with TRBJ1-1; a weak D match, TRBD1 (5 bases). The CDR3 extends over 12 amino acids. The V end was cut by 9 bases, the J end by 0 bases, with 8 bases between. Looked up from germline, CDR1 is ENHRY and CDR2 is SYGVKD. The CDR3 is CAIGELNTEAFF. The CDR3 DNA is TGTGCCATAGGGGAACTGAACACTGAAGCTTTCTTT.

This clonotype was seen only once. This sequence joins TRBV19 and TRBJ2-7; D may be TRBD1 (7 bases). Trimming took 11 bases from V and 9 from J, leaving 29 bases between them. The CDR3 consists of 15 residues. The germline V gene has CDR1 LNHDA and CDR2 SQIVND (reference sequence). CDR3 coding DNA: TGTGCCTGGAGTGGAGGGACAGCCAGCCTGAAGGCGCAGTACTTC. It translates to CAWSGGTASLKAQYF. The complete variable domain, with remaining parts taken from reference TRBV19 and TRBJ2-7, reads DGGITQSPKYLFRKEGQNVTLSCEQNLNHDAMYWYRQDPGQGLRLIYYSQIVNDFQKGDIAEGYSVSREKKESFPLTVTSAQKNPTAFYLCAWSGGTASLKAQYFGPGTRLTVT.

In DNA, the CDR3 is TGCAGTGCTAGAGGTTTACAGGGGGCCCAGACCCAGTACTTC. This translates into CSARGLQGAQTQYF. The V gene is TRBV20-1, the J gene TRBJ2-5; 9 bases are a match to TRBD1. This CDR3 spans 14 amino acids. Per the germline V gene, CDR1 is DFQATT and CDR2 is SNEGSKA (reference sequence). The V and J ends lost 1 base and 6 bases, in that order; junction bases with no gene match: 6.

This clonotype was seen a handful of times. V usage is TRBV19 and J usage is TRBJ1-6; D is perhaps TRBD1 (5 bases). CDR3 length: 17 residues. V lost 5 bases, J lost 5 bases, and 19 bases lay in between. Germline CDR1 reads LNHDA; CDR2 reads SQIVND (reference sequence). CDR3 sequence: CASSRMGITTDNSPLHF. CDR3 DNA: TGTGCCAGTAGTCGGATGGGGATTACGACAGATAATTCACCCCTCCACTTT.

V and J are TRBV2 and TRBJ1-4; tentatively, D is TRBD1 (5 bases). CDR3 size: 14 residues. Per germline, CDR1 SNHLY and CDR2 FYNNEI. Trimming pared 6 bases from V and 8 bases from J, leaving 16 bases between. The CDR3 sequence: CASRRQPRSEKLFF. The CDR3 DNA reads as TGTGCCAGCAGGAGACAGCCGAGAAGCGAAAAACTGTTTTTT.

The rearrangement links TRBV6-1 to TRBJ1-5; D is ambiguous. V was cut by 2 bases and J by 7 bases, with 9 bases left in between. The length of the CDR3 is 13 residues. Germline lookup yields CDR1 MNHNS and CDR2 SASEGT. This CDR3 reads CASSESLGQPQHF. For the CDR3, the DNA is TGTGCCAGCAGTGAATCGTTGGGCCAGCCCCAGCATTTT.

The chain combines TRBV20-1 with TRBJ1-1; D not resolved. The CDR3 is 11 residues long. Germline V gene lookup returns CDR1 DFQATT and CDR2 SNEGSKA (reference sequence). Trimming took 2 bases from V and 5 from J, leaving 6 bases between them. This CDR3 is CSARRSTEAFF. CDR3 bases: TGCAGTGCTAGACGTTCTACTGAAGCTTTCTTT.